The rows below give T cell receptor beta chains drawn from one sample of a study of cytomegalovirus exposure and HLA in healthy donors. Sequenced by immunoSEQ multiplex PCR; TCRdb stores in-frame clones only, minus some. The sample has approximately 160,000 clones; around 80% are singletons. Sequenced sample: PBMCs. The origin of the receptors is a woman aged 25 to 39 in good health and CMV-seropositive. Both conserved end residues are part of each CDR3. The D gene is left open where the match is weak. Size tells how often a clone was seen (once, few, many) or the class of an expanded clone, and some rows leave it out.

TRBJ1-1	TRBV18	-	TRBD1	TGTGCCAGCTCACCACTCGCAACCGGGACAGGGGGGGGAGGGGCTGAAGCTTTCTTT	CASSPLATGTGGGGAEAFF
TRBJ1-1	TRBV7-2	-	-	TGTGCCAGCAGCCCCCAAGGGGGTGAAGCTTTCTTT	CASSPQGGEAFF
TRBJ2-5	TRBV15	few	TRBD1	TGTGCCACCAGCACCTTCGGGGACAGGGGGGAAGAGACCCAGTACTTC	CATSTFGDRGEETQYF
TRBJ2-7	TRBV27	-	-	TGTGCCAGCAGTTTAACCGAACAGGGAACCTACGAGCAGTACTTC	CASSLTEQGTYEQYF
TRBJ2-7	TRBV5-1	once	TRBD1	TGCGCCAGCAGTGCCCCGGACAGGGGGTCGCCCTACGAGCAGTACTTC	CASSAPDRGSPYEQYF
TRBJ2-1	TRBV4-2	-	TRBD2	TGTGCCAGCAGCCAACTAGCGGCTAGCGGGAATGAGCAGTTCTTC	CASSQLAASGNEQFF
TRBJ2-1	TRBV19	-	TRBD2	TGTGCCAGTAGTAGTAGTATGGGGGGGGGTCGGAATGAGCAGTTCTTC	CASSSSMGGGRNEQFF
TRBJ2-5	TRBV7-2	once	TRBD2	TGTGCCAGCAGCTTAGGAACTAGCGGGGGGACCCAGTACTTC	CASSLGTSGGTQYF
TRBJ2-2	TRBV27	-	TRBD2	TGTGCCAGCAGTTTATCGGGGGGGTACACCGGGGAGCTGTTTTTT	CASSLSGGYTGELFF
TRBJ1-1	TRBV9	-	-	TGTGCCAGCAGCTCCACTCCAGCCACTACGAACACTGAAGCTTTCTTT	CASSSTPATTNTEAFF
TRBJ2-5	TRBV5-1	-	TRBD1	TGCGCCAGCAGCCTTGGACAGGGGGCGCAAGAGACCCAGTACTTC	CASSLGQGAQETQYF
TRBJ2-3	TRBV10-3	few	TRBD2	TGTGCCATCAGTCAACTAGCGGAGCGCACAGATACGCAGTATTTT	CAISQLAERTDTQYF
TRBJ2-7	TRBV18	-	TRBD1	TGTGCCAGCTCACGAATCGACAGGGCTATTACCTACGAGCAGTACTTC	CASSRIDRAITYEQYF
TRBJ2-1	TRBV6-1	-	-	TGTGCCAGCAGAATCCTAGCAAGCGTGAGTGAGCAGTTCTTC	CASRILASVSEQFF
TRBJ1-2	TRBV28	-	TRBD1	TGTGCCAGCAGCCTAGGAGGACAGGGGAAAGTCTATGGCTACACCTTC	CASSLGGQGKVYGYTF
TRBJ1-1	TRBV6-1	-	TRBD1	TGTGCCAGCAATTCAGGGGGTCGTGGTGAAGCTTTCTTT	CASNSGGRGEAFF
TRBJ2-3	TRBV6-5	few	TRBD2	TGTGCCAGCAGACAACCGGGGGGTGTAGATACGCAGTATTTT	CASRQPGGVDTQYF
TRBJ1-2	TRBV11-1	-	-	TGTGCCAGCAGCACCTTTATAGGGGCTTCCTATGGCTACACCTTC	CASSTFIGASYGYTF
TRBJ2-7	TRBV5-4	once	-	TGTGCCAGCAGCTTGGGGAGCGAGGCCGCCTCCTACGAGCAGTACTTC	CASSLGSEAASYEQYF
TRBJ1-4	TRBV27	few	-	TGTGCCAGCAGTTTTGCGGGGGGCAATGAAAAACTGTTTTTT	CASSFAGGNEKLFF
TRBJ2-5	TRBV4-3	-	-	TGCGCCAGCAGCCAAGACGTCTATAGCGCGGCCGAGACCCAGTACTTC	CASSQDVYSAAETQYF
TRBJ2-4	TRBV6-1	few	TRBD2	TGTGCCAGCAGTGCCCCCCAACTAGCGGGAGATGCCAAAAACATTCAGTACTTC	CASSAPQLAGDAKNIQYF